The 21 T cell receptor beta chains in this list originate from one sample, sequenced in a study of blood T cell repertoires in COVID-19. TCRdb keeps only in-frame clones here, not all; method: immunoSEQ multiplex PCR. The sample carries some 150,000 clones, 80% to 90% recorded once. Sequencing used peripheral blood. These receptor sequences come from a woman older than 75 with acute or convalescent COVID-19.

Points on this clone: The same CDR3 arises from other DNA sequences in this sample as well. This sequence joins TRBV5-1 and TRBJ1-1; D unclear. The V end lost 0 bases, the J end lost 5 bases, and 8 bases lay between the germline ends. The germline gives CDR1 SGHRS, CDR2 YFSETQ. The CDR3 consists of 13 residues. In nucleotides, the CDR3 is TGCGCCAGCAGCTTGGTAGAGGGTACTGAAGCTTTCTTT. Its protein is CASSLVEGTEAFF.

The rearrangement links TRBV2 to TRBJ2-7; D perhaps matches TRBD1 (6 bases). The CDR3 runs 15 residues. Between the trimmed V and J ends, which lost 2 bases and 1 base, there was a span of 12 bases. In germline, CDR1 is SNHLY, CDR2 FYNNEI. CDR3 bases: TGTGCCAGCAGTGAAACGACAGGATTTTCCTACGAGCAGTACTTC. Protein sequence: CASSETTGFSYEQYF.

This chain links TRBV4-1 with TRBJ1-4, with 8 bases aligning to TRBD1. The CDR3 contains 16 residues. Germline lookup yields CDR1 MGHRA and CDR2 YSYEKL. V gave up 4 bases and J gave up 5 bases; unmatched junction bases: 9. Written as DNA, the CDR3 is TGCGCCAGCAGCCCAAGTGCAGGACAGGGAAATGAAAAACTGTTTTTT. Protein product: CASSPSAGQGNEKLFF.

The chain couples TRBV12-3 or TRBV12-4 to TRBJ2-5; the match to TRBD2 covers 8 bases. CDR3 length: 13 residues. V lost 8 bases and J lost 5; bases outside the gene matches: 7. The CDR3 sequence: CASGRGGSETQYF. The CDR3 DNA sequence: TGTGCCAGCGGTCGGGGGGGGAGTGAGACCCAGTACTTC.

This chain joins TRBV30 and TRBJ2-7; 9 bases match TRBD1. This CDR3 spans 13 amino acids. Germline CDR1 GTSNPN, CDR2 SVGIG (reference sequence). Germline trimming cut 5 bases from V and 5 bases from J; bases unmatched to any gene: 7. CDR3: CAWAGTGRNEQYF. Here the CDR3 DNA reads TGTGCCTGGGCCGGGACAGGGCGTAACGAGCAGTACTTC. Variable domain in full (rest from reference TRBV30 and TRBJ2-7): SQTIHQWPATLVQPVGSPLSLECTVEGTSNPNLYWYRQAAGRGLQLLFYSVGIGQISSEVPQNLSASRPQDRQFILSSKKLLLSDSGFYLCAWAGTGRNEQYFGPGTRLTVT.

The gene calls are TRBV5-1 and TRBJ2-3; 9 nucleotides match TRBD2. Trimming cost V 4 bases and J 1 base; bases outside gene matches: 1. CDR1 and CDR2 from the germline V gene are SGHRS and YFSETQ. The CDR3 runs 14 residues. CDR3 bases: TGCGCCAGCAGCGCTAGCGGGGGCACAGATACGCAGTATTTT. Translating gives CASSASGGTDTQYF.

The gene calls are TRBV18 and TRBJ1-1; 9 positions agree with TRBD1. CDR1 and CDR2 (germline): KGHSH, LQKENI. CDR3 size: 15 residues. After removal of 3 bases from V and 6 bases from J, the junction contained 8 bases not matched to a gene. In DNA, the CDR3 is TGTGCCAGCTCACCTACCTCGACAGGGGGATCTGAAGCTTTCTTT. Translating gives CASSPTSTGGSEAFF.

The chain joins TRBV5-1 to TRBJ1-1; the D is unclear. With 0 bases removed from V and 1 base from J, the gap between germline ends came to 7 bases. This CDR3 has 14 amino acids. The V gene's germline CDR1 is SGHRS and CDR2 YFSETQ. CDR3 residues: CASSLEPENTEAFF. The CDR3 DNA is TGCGCCAGCAGCTTGGAGCCTGAGAACACTGAAGCTTTCTTT.

The chain uses TRBV18 and TRBJ2-2, with 9 bases that match TRBD1. CDR3 length equals 16 residues. V lost 5 bases and J lost 5; bases outside the gene matches: 9. Per the germline V gene, CDR1 is KGHSH and CDR2 is LQKENI. The CDR3 DNA reads as TGTGCCAGCTCAACTCCCGGGACAGGGCGGACCGGGGAGCTGTTTTTT. Its protein product is CASSTPGTGRTGELFF.

V usage is TRBV19 and J usage is TRBJ2-3; 8 bases agree with TRBD2. J was trimmed by 5 bases and V by 3 bases; bases with no gene match: 7. CDR1 is LNHDA, CDR2 SQIVND, per germline (reference sequence). The CDR3 totals 15 residues. The CDR3 spells CASSMRRGVEDTQYF. The CDR3 DNA is TGTGCCAGTAGTATGAGGCGGGGGGTTGAAGATACGCAGTATTTT.

Only one count was recorded for this clone. The V call is TRBV30, the J call TRBJ1-3, with 7 bases fitting TRBD1. Germline CDR1 reads GTSNPN; CDR2 reads SVGIG (reference sequence). CDR3 length: 14 residues. V trimming: 1 base; J trimming: 0 bases; junction bases outside the gene matches: 0. CDR3 nucleotide sequence: TGTGCCTGGAGTGCAGGGGGCTCTGGAAACACCATATATTTT. Amino acid sequence: CAWSAGGSGNTIYF.

CDR3 region: CASSPGTGGLYEQYF. The CDR3, as DNA: TGTGCCAGCAGCCCGGGGACAGGGGGGTTGTACGAGCAGTACTTC. V usage is TRBV9 and J usage is TRBJ2-7; 11 bases align to TRBD1. The CDR3 extends over 15 amino acids. V shed 4 bases and J 4 bases; nucleotides not matched to a gene: 7. Germline loops: CDR1 SGDLS, CDR2 YYNGEE.

The genes are TRBV19 and TRBJ2-2; TRBD1 matches at 9 bases. The CDR3 is made up of 17 amino acids. V lost 4 bases, J lost 5 bases, and 11 bases stayed unmatched. Germline V CDR1 and CDR2: LNHDA, SQIVND (reference sequence). The chain's CDR3 is CASSTDQDRGRTGELFF. CDR3 bases: TGTGCCAGTAGTACCGACCAGGACAGGGGAAGGACCGGGGAGCTGTTTTTT.

There are a few counts of this clone. V is TRBV4-2 and J is TRBJ1-6; D is uncertain. This CDR3 is built from 17 residues. Germline V gene sequence: CDR1 LGHNA, CDR2 YNFKEQ. Trimming stripped 0 bases from V and 0 bases from J, with 9 bases between. CDR3 in DNA: TGTGCCAGCAGCCAAGAGACCGCTAGCTCCTATAATTCACCCCTCCACTTT. This encodes CASSQETASSYNSPLHF.

This clone has only a few counts. The chain links TRBV2 to TRBJ2-1; D is possibly TRBD1 (6 bases). The germline V gene has CDR1 SNHLY and CDR2 FYNNEI. The germline V and J ends were trimmed by 1 base and 0 bases, with 16 bases remaining between them. This CDR3 has 18 residues. The CDR3 DNA is TGTGCCAGCAGTGAAGGCCGTAAGGGGGACGACTCCTACAATGAGCAGTTCTTC. Amino acid sequence: CASSEGRKGDDSYNEQFF.

This clone has a handful of counts. The CDR3 sequence is CASTPGRAGAHYGYTF. The CDR3 nucleotides are TGTGCCAGCACCCCCGGTAGGGCAGGGGCCCACTATGGCTACACCTTC. This chain joins TRBV9 and TRBJ1-2, with D possibly TRBD1 on 6 matching bases. V lost 6 bases and J 3 bases, leaving 21 bases between the germline ends. The germline V gene encodes CDR1 SGDLS and CDR2 YYNGEE. CDR3 length: 16 residues.

The CDR3 DNA sequence: TGTGCCAGCAGCTCCGGGACCCAGTACTTC. Protein: CASSSGTQYF. The rearrangement joins TRBV7-6 to TRBJ2-5; D remains unclear. The length of the CDR3 is 10 residues. Germline-derived CDR1 and CDR2 are SGHVS and FNYEAQ. Trimming took 4 bases from V and 7 from J, leaving 4 bases between them.

This chain uses TRBV7-3 with TRBJ1-2; 8 bases match TRBD1. This CDR3 is built from 16 residues. Trimming at V came to 5 bases and at J to 3 bases, leaving 11 bases not matched to a gene. The germline V gene has CDR1 SGHTA and CDR2 FQGTGA. Here the CDR3 DNA reads TGTGCCAGCAGCCCCGAAGGGACAGGACCTTACTATGGCTACACCTTC. Amino acid sequence: CASSPEGTGPYYGYTF.

This chain links TRBV5-1 with TRBJ1-3; D remains unclear. V lost 4 bases and J 0 bases, leaving 11 bases between the germline ends. Per germline, CDR1 SGHRS and CDR2 YFSETQ. CDR3 length equals 15 residues. The CDR3 bases are TGCGCCAGCAGCCTGCAGGCTAACTCTGGAAACACCATATATTTT. This gives the protein CASSLQANSGNTIYF. Filled out from reference TRBV5-1 and TRBJ1-3, the complete variable domain reads KAGVTQTPRYLIKTRGQQVTLSCSPISGHRSVSWYQQTPGQGLQFLFEYFSETQRNKGNFPGRFSGRQFSNSRSEMNVSTLELGDSALYLCASSLQANSGNTIYFGEGSWLTVV.

V usage is TRBV24-1 and J usage is TRBJ2-3, with D uncertain. V gave up 4 bases and J gave up 0 bases, with 13 bases separating them. The CDR3 is made up of 16 amino acids. CDR1 is KGHDR, CDR2 SFDVKD, per germline. This CDR3 reads CATSDPAKESTDTQYF. For the CDR3, the DNA is TGTGCCACCAGTGACCCCGCTAAGGAGAGCACAGATACGCAGTATTTT.

The chain recombines TRBV19 with TRBJ2-5; 7 nucleotides line up with TRBD1. This CDR3 comprises 15 residues. Per the germline V gene, CDR1 is LNHDA and CDR2 is SQIVND (reference sequence). The trim removed 1 base at V and 2 bases at J, leaving 4 bases unmatched. CDR3 DNA sequence: TGTGCCAGTAGTATAGTAATGGGACAGCAAGAGACCCAGTACTTC. Translation gives CASSIVMGQQETQYF.